This passage covers 5 T cell receptor beta chains from one sample sequenced in a study of cytomegalovirus exposure and HLA in healthy donors listed by TCRdb under 2017. The library was generated by the immunoSEQ multiplex PCR assay. The multiplex PCR relied on a mix of 60 forward primers for TCR Vbeta segments and 13 reverse primers for TCR Jbeta segments. TCRdb carries this immuneACCESS record with in-frame sequences only. Its versions omit some clonotypes, under half of them owing to an unresolved V gene in the studies checked, with the rest unexplained. Present in this sample are some 100,000 clones, 79% of which were seen just once. The ten largest make up approximately 3.7% of the sample. The source material was PBMCs. These receptors originate from a female donor in good health and CMV-seropositive.

V usage is TRBV10-1 and J usage is TRBJ2-2; D not certain. Trimming pared 4 bases from V and 6 bases from J, leaving 9 bases between. This CDR3 is 13 amino acids long. Germline CDR1 WNHNN, CDR2 SYGVQD (reference sequence). CDR3 sequence: CASSASPPGELFF. The DNA of the CDR3 is TGCGCCAGCAGTGCCTCCCCTCCCGGGGAGCTGTTTTTT.

This chain joins TRBV7-8 and TRBJ2-1, with 14 positions matching TRBD2. CDR1 and CDR2 from the germline V gene are SGHVS and FQNEAQ. The V and J ends lost 0 bases and 10 bases, in that order; junction bases with no gene match: 5. The CDR3 covers 16 residues. This chain's CDR3 is CASSLATSGGAGEQFF. The CDR3 DNA is TGTGCCAGCAGCTTAGCGACTAGCGGGGGGGCAGGGGAGCAGTTCTTC.

This clone was detected only a few times. V gene TRBV6-6 combines with J gene TRBJ1-2; 7 bases map to TRBD1. The V gene's germline CDR1 is MNHNY and CDR2 SVGAGI (reference sequence). V shed 5 bases and J 8 bases; nucleotides not matched to a gene: 5. The CDR3 has 12 residues. CDR3 coding DNA: TGTGCCAGCAGTCCGACAGGGAAAGGCTACACCTTC. Protein product: CASSPTGKGYTF.

The chain combines TRBV18 with TRBJ1-1, with TRBD1 matching 7 bases. CDR3 length: 15 residues. With V trimmed by 3 bases and J by 5 bases, 9 bases remained unmatched. CDR1 is KGHSH and CDR2 is LQKENI in the germline V gene. The CDR3 nucleotides are TGTGCCAGCTCACCGATGACAGGGCCGAGGACTGAAGCTTTCTTT. This encodes CASSPMTGPRTEAFF.

The CDR3: CASSSRPQGAGHGELFF. For the CDR3, the DNA is TGTGCCAGCAGCTCCCGCCCCCAGGGGGCTGGTCACGGGGAGCTGTTTTTT. This rearrangement joins TRBV7-8 to TRBJ2-2; 8 nucleotides align to TRBD1. The V gene end was trimmed by 4 bases and the J gene end by 7 bases; junction bases not matched to a gene: 14. Germline CDR1 and CDR2: SGHVS and FQNEAQ. This CDR3 region has 17 residues.